This T cell receptor (beta chain) was obtained from a study of shared clonotypes between healthy human individuals. Generated by immunoSEQ multiplex PCR, the TCRdb table keeps only in-frame clones and is missing some. The sample consists of 850,000 to 1,100,000 clones, approximately 80% of them appearing once. The CDR3 runs to 18 residues. Trimming at V came to 4 bases and at J to 3 bases, leaving 18 bases not matched to a gene. Germline V gives CDR1 SGHNT, CDR2 YYREEE (reference sequence). The V gene is TRBV5-4, the J gene TRBJ2-5; 7 bases line up with TRBD1. This receptor was obtained from a man aged 18 to 29 in good health. Some clones in this sample may be carry-over from other donors' samples. Sequencing was performed on memory CD4+ T cells from PBMCs. Indicated subset: CD45RA-negative fraction. The CDR3 region is CASSKPPGPGQQKETQYF. CDR3 sequence (DNA): TGTGCCAGCAGCAAACCTCCGGGACCGGGACAGCAAAAAGAGACCCAGTACTTC.